These T cell receptor beta chains were read from a single sample in a study of identical twins. From the 5' RACE reads, TCRdb called clonotypes with MiXCR, one entry per CDR3 protein. Of 540,000 or so distinct CDR3 sequences in the sample, about 22% are singletons; the top ten hold about 0.5%. The data also belong to a second study, concerning yellow fever vaccine responses in identical twins.

Sequencing input: CD4+ T cells sorted from blood. The receptor source for this set is a woman in her late teens or twenties in good health. Each CDR3 is given with its conserved first and last residue. The D gene is left open where the match is weak. Rows give clone size only sometimes, using once, few, many, or a class for an expanded clone.

clone_size	d_call	v_call	j_call	cdr3_aa	cdr3_nt
-	-	TRBV20-1	TRBJ1-1	CSARVAGLGTFF	TGCAGTGCTAGAGTGGCTGGGCTTGGGACTTTCTTT
-	TRBD1	TRBV12-3/TRBV12-4	TRBJ1-2	CASSPRDRTWDGYTF	TGTGCCAGCAGTCCCCGGGACAGGACCTGGGATGGCTACACCTTC
-	-	TRBV6-5	TRBJ2-7	CASSYSSSPVSPYEQYF	TGTGCCAGCAGTTACTCCTCGTCTCCTGTGAGTCCCTACGAGCAGTACTTC
-	TRBD1	TRBV5-1	TRBJ1-1	CASSLSGQAIEAFF	TGCGCCAGCAGCCTCTCGGGACAGGCGATTGAAGCTTTCTTT
-	-	TRBV15	TRBJ2-1	CATSRTAGSYNEQFF	TGTGCCACCAGCAGGACCGCGGGTTCCTACAATGAGCAGTTCTTC
few	TRBD1	TRBV15	TRBJ1-5	CATSREPPGQGLNQPQHF	TGTGCCACCAGCAGAGAACCCCCTGGACAGGGCTTAAATCAGCCCCAGCATTTT
few	-	TRBV5-5	TRBJ2-2	CASSLSPPAGELFF	TGTGCCAGCAGCCTGTCCCCCCCGGCCGGGGAGCTGTTTTTT
once	TRBD2	TRBV29-1	TRBJ2-5	CSVLAGGHKETQYF	TGCAGCGTTTTGGCGGGAGGACACAAAGAGACCCAGTACTTC
-	-	TRBV6-5	TRBJ2-7	CASSYSRDTSYEQYF	TGTGCCAGCAGTTACTCTAGGGACACCTCCTACGAGCAGTACTTC
-	TRBD1	TRBV6-1	TRBJ2-5	CASRTPGGKTQYF	TGTGCCAGCAGAACACCAGGGGGAAAGACCCAGTACTTC
few	-	TRBV24-1	TRBJ2-5	CATSDFMGETQYF	TGTGCCACCAGTGATTTCATGGGAGAGACCCAGTACTTC
-	TRBD2	TRBV10-3	TRBJ2-2	CAISPATGGGTNTGELFF	TGTGCCATCAGTCCCGCCACGGGCGGGGGGACGAACACCGGGGAGCTGTTTTTT
-	TRBD2	TRBV20-1	TRBJ2-3	CSARDPTSGRVTDTQYF	TGCAGTGCTAGAGACCCGACTAGCGGGAGAGTGACAGATACGCAGTATTTT
few	-	TRBV6-1	TRBJ2-3	CASTTDLSTDTQYF	TGTGCCAGCACGACAGATCTAAGCACAGATACGCAGTATTTT
few	-	TRBV5-1	TRBJ2-1	CASRIIAGFEQFF	TGCGCCAGCAGAATAATCGCAGGGTTTGAGCAGTTCTTC
once	TRBD2	TRBV5-1	TRBJ2-3	CASSRAGGRGDTQYF	TGCGCCAGTTCGCGAGCGGGGGGCCGGGGAGATACGCAGTATTTT
-	-	TRBV7-2	TRBJ2-7	CASSLGGSVYEQYF	TGTGCCAGCAGCTTAGGGGGATCCGTTTACGAGCAGTACTTC
-	-	TRBV4-2	TRBJ2-5	CASSQGTDQETQYF	TGTGCCAGCAGCCAGGGGACCGACCAAGAGACCCAGTACTTC
-	TRBD1	TRBV5-4	TRBJ1-4	CASSPGRGPGVEKLFF	TGTGCCAGCAGCCCGGGAAGGGGGCCAGGGGTAGAAAAACTGTTTTTT
few	TRBD2	TRBV3-1	TRBJ2-3	CASSPGTTTQYF	TGTGCCAGCAGTCCCGGGACTACCACGCAGTATTTT
-	-	TRBV27	TRBJ2-6	CASSLSPPSGANVLTF	TGTGCCAGCAGTTTATCCCCACCCTCTGGGGCCAACGTCCTGACTTTC
-	-	TRBV28	TRBJ2-5	CASSLGVGRETQYF	TGTGCCAGCAGTTTGGGAGTTGGGCGAGAGACCCAGTACTTC
-	TRBD2	TRBV14	TRBJ2-1	CTSSGGKSSYNEQFF	TGTACCAGCAGCGGGGGAAAGAGCTCCTACAATGAGCAGTTCTTC
few	TRBD1	TRBV2	TRBJ2-7	CASSDGGQGAYEQYF	TGTGCCAGCAGTGACGGGGGACAGGGGGCCTACGAGCAGTACTTC
-	TRBD2	TRBV9	TRBJ2-5	CASSVLAGHQETQYF	TGTGCCAGCAGCGTACTAGCGGGACACCAAGAGACCCAGTACTTC
few	-	TRBV5-1	TRBJ1-4	CASSTGWRGEKLFF	TGCGCCAGCAGCACTGGATGGAGGGGGGAAAAACTGTTTTTT
few	-	TRBV20-1	TRBJ2-5	CSASAGQETQYF	TGCAGTGCTAGCGCGGGCCAAGAGACCCAGTACTTC
few	TRBD2	TRBV5-1	TRBJ2-7	CASSLMASGSTVSYEQYF	TGCGCCAGCAGCTTGATGGCTAGCGGGAGTACCGTATCCTACGAGCAGTACTTC
-	TRBD1	TRBV28	TRBJ2-4	CASSLPGGDGNIQYF	TGTGCCAGCAGTTTACCAGGGGGCGACGGAAACATTCAGTACTTC
few	TRBD2	TRBV20-1	TRBJ2-7	CSAREGSGISYEQYF	TGCAGTGCTAGAGAGGGTAGCGGGATTTCCTACGAGCAGTACTTC
-	-	TRBV12-3/TRBV12-4	TRBJ2-1	CASSKYVSYNEQFF	TGTGCCAGCAGTAAATATGTAAGCTACAATGAGCAGTTCTTC
few	-	TRBV7-9	TRBJ1-1	CASSLNPRADGNTEAFF	TGTGCCAGCAGCTTGAACCCGAGAGCAGACGGGAACACTGAAGCTTTCTTT
few	-	TRBV11-2	TRBJ2-2	CASSIRQAPNTGELFF	TGTGCCAGCAGCATTCGACAGGCCCCCAATACCGGGGAGCTGTTTTTT
few	TRBD1	TRBV25-1	TRBJ1-6	CASSEGRGGSPLHF	TGTGCCAGCAGTGAAGGCAGGGGGGGATCACCCCTCCACTTT
-	-	TRBV5-1	TRBJ2-5	CASSHSDYQETQYF	TGCGCCAGCAGCCACTCGGACTACCAAGAGACCCAGTACTTC
many	-	TRBV4-1	TRBJ2-1	CASSQGEGPVYNEQFF	TGCGCCAGCAGCCAAGGTGAGGGGCCCGTGTACAATGAGCAGTTCTTC
-	-	TRBV28	TRBJ2-7	CASKVFGVSFYEQYF	TGTGCCAGCAAAGTTTTCGGGGTGTCCTTCTACGAGCAGTACTTC
few	-	TRBV12-3/TRBV12-4	TRBJ1-2	CASRGLWDGPNYGYTF	TGTGCCAGCAGGGGCCTATGGGACGGACCTAACTATGGCTACACCTTC
-	TRBD1	TRBV3-1	TRBJ2-3	CASSKDRITDTQYF	TGTGCCAGCAGCAAGGACAGGATCACAGATACGCAGTATTTT
few	TRBD2	TRBV20-1	TRBJ2-5	CSARDMTSGTIETQYF	TGCAGTGCTAGAGATATGACTAGCGGGACCATTGAGACCCAGTACTTC
-	-	TRBV3-1	TRBJ2-7	CASSQDFLGVHSYEQYF	TGTGCCAGCAGCCAAGATTTTCTAGGGGTCCACTCCTACGAGCAGTACTTC
-	TRBD2	TRBV11-2	TRBJ2-5	CATTQLAGVRETQYF	TGTGCCACCACCCAACTAGCGGGGGTGAGGGAGACCCAGTACTTC
few	-	TRBV5-4	TRBJ2-7	CASSFFGQQKSYEQYF	TGTGCCAGCAGCTTCTTCGGACAGCAGAAGTCCTACGAGCAGTACTTC
few	TRBD2	TRBV7-9	TRBJ2-3	CASSLEAGGRYTQYF	TGTGCCAGCAGCTTAGAAGCGGGGGGGCGTTATACGCAGTATTTT